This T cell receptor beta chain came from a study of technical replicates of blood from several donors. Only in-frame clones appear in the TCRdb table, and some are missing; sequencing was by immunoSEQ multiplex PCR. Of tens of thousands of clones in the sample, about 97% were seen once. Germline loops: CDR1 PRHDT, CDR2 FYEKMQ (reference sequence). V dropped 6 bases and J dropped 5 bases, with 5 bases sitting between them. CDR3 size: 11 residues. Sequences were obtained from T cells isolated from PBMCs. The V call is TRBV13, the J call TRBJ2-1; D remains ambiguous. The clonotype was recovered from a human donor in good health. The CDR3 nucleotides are TGTGCCAGCAGTCTTAACAATGAGCAGTTCTTC. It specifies CASSLNNEQFF.